This T cell receptor (beta chain) was sequenced during a study of T cells in pancreatic ductal adenocarcinoma (dated by TCRdb to 2015 to 2018). Context from the whole study: Surgically resected pancreatic ductal adenocarcinoma specimens were analyzed for the quantity, spatial distribution, and characteristics of both suppressive cells and tumor-infiltrating CD8+ T cells, an effort aimed at clarifying the adaptive T-cell response occurring naturally. The paper's findings and limits, for the study overall: Tumor versus blood clonality comparisons may be biased because tumors are enriched in CD45RO+ effector rather than naive T cells, biasing toward lower diversity. Since most pancreatic cancer patients present with inoperable disease, the resected cohort was skewed toward the minority of patients who had early-stage disease. T-cell clonality did not differ significantly between tumor and blood, with mean clonality approximately 0.11 in tumors and roughly 0.072 in blood. More total productive templates and 6.5 to 9.5-fold more unique clonotypes were found in blood samples than in tumor samples.

The pancreatic ductal adenocarcinoma patients who were selected had gone through surgery without receiving any neoadjuvant therapy. Resected tumor tissue was collected immediately after surgery into ice-cold media and a portion was flash frozen for DNA and RNA. Using the DNeasy Blood and Tissue Kit along with Proteinase K and RNase treatment, genomic DNA was extracted from about seven PBMC specimens and 9 flash-frozen tumor specimens. The immunoSEQ hsTCRB kit was used to amplify TCR beta CDR3 regions from genomic DNA. An Illumina HiSeq system was used for high-throughput TRB CDR3 sequencing. Turning to the authors' computational methods: The immunoSEQ software was used to analyze sequencing reads, and nonproductive sequences containing premature stops or frame-shifts were removed. Repertoire clonality was computed as one minus Shannon entropy normalized by log2 of the number of unique productive sequences. As stored in TCRdb, this immuneACCESS dataset retains in-frame rearrangements with V and J assigned. A fraction of the clones does not appear; measured against another copy, unresolved V genes explain less than half of the discrepancy, and the remainder lacks a known reason. The V and J calls and the clone size are those of that table, but D and trimming were determined from the DNA. In all, the sample holds fewer than 5,000 clones, and 65% to 80% of those were seen once. In total, the top ten clones hold 7.5% of the sample.

With regard to this clone: What this receptor recognizes is not known. No much larger clonotype is one base removed from it; base qualities were not supplied.

Germline trimming amounts to 6 bases on V and 1 base on J, with 6 as the count of junction bases outside the gene matches. CDR1 and CDR2 were assigned from the germline V gene (reference sequence) as MNHEY and SMNVEV. The CDR3 numbers 15 residues from cysteine through phenylalanine. Only the CDR3 DNA stays, 45 bases, in frame from base 1. This clonotype was obtained from a human donor with pancreatic ductal adenocarcinoma. The donor label of this sample is uncertain. Rearrangement joined TRBV27 to TRBJ1-5; 7 bases in the middle match TRBD1. The sequenced material came from pancreatic tumor tissue. The CDR3 is CASSWLGGSNQPQHF. Here is the DNA: TGTGCCAGCAGCTGGTTAGGGGGCAGCAATCAGCCCCAGCATTTT.